The 3 T cell receptor beta chains below all came from one sample that was sequenced in a study of T cell changes during pregnancy in multiple sclerosis. Profiled with immunoSEQ multiplex PCR; TCRdb holds only in-frame clones, not every one. Here the sample spans some 64,000 clones, 92% being singletons. Sequences were derived from peripheral blood, sampled in the first trimester of pregnancy. The receptors originated from a female donor with multiple sclerosis, enrolled in a pregnancy study.

The V gene is TRBV6-4, the J gene TRBJ2-2; TRBD1 is a possible D gene (5 bases). CDR1 is MRHNA and CDR2 is SNTAGT in the germline V gene. Trimming pared 5 bases from V and 5 bases from J, leaving 9 bases between. The CDR3 extends over 13 amino acids. In DNA form, the CDR3 reads TGTGCCAGCAGTCCGACAGAGACCGGGGAGCTGTTTTTT. This sequence encodes CASSPTETGELFF.

The V and J genes are TRBV5-5 and TRBJ2-7, with D tentatively TRBD1 (6 bases). Per the germline V gene, CDR1 is SGHKS and CDR2 is YYEKEE (reference sequence). The germline V and J ends were trimmed by 4 bases and 2 bases, with 13 bases remaining between them. The CDR3 covers 14 residues. In DNA form, the CDR3 reads TGTGCCAGCAGCCCCCGACAGGATCCCTACGAGCAGTACTTC. Translating it yields CASSPRQDPYEQYF. The variable domain in full, with the rest retrieved from reference TRBV5-5 and TRBJ2-7, is DAGVTQSPTHLIKTRGQQVTLRCSPISGHKSVSWYQQVLGQGPQFIFQYYEKEERGRGNFPDRFSARQFPNYSSELNVNALLLGDSALYLCASSPRQDPYEQYFGPGTRLTVT.

The chain is built from TRBV27 and TRBJ2-3; D gene uncertain. Germline values: CDR1 MNHEY, CDR2 SMNVEV (reference sequence). The V end was cut by 8 bases, the J end by 8 bases, with 11 bases between. The CDR3 extends over 11 amino acids. The CDR3 is CASRTAGTQYF. The CDR3 DNA reads as TGTGCCAGCCGTACGGCAGGTACGCAGTATTTT.